These T cell receptor beta chains were read from a single sample in a study of cytomegalovirus exposure and HLA in healthy donors. Assay: immunoSEQ multiplex PCR; the TCRdb copy retains only in-frame clones and omits some. Of roughly 200,000 clones detected, around three quarters appear once; the ten largest clones hold more than 5.5%. The sequencing sample was made of PBMCs. All receptors derive from a man between 35 and 55 years old in good health and CMV-seronegative. Both conserved end residues are part of each CDR3. A D gene is named only where the DNA matches it firmly. Clone size is shown for a subset of rows, as once, few, many or a class of expanded clone.

>TRBJ1-3|TRBV18|.|.
TGTGCCAGCTCGCCGGGGAGTAGCTCTGGAAACACCATATATTTT
CASSPGSSSGNTIYF
>TRBJ2-1|TRBV4-1|.|.
TGCGCCAGCAGCCAAGGGACGGGTGCAGGGGACCGCTACAATGAGCAGTTCTTC
CASSQGTGAGDRYNEQFF
>TRBJ1-5|TRBV4-3|.|.
TGCGCCAGCAGCCAAGAAGGGGTTCAGCCCCAGCATTTT
CASSQEGVQPQHF
>TRBJ1-1|TRBV10-3|.|.
TGTGCCACCCTAGGGAACACTGAAGCTTTCTTT
CATLGNTEAFF
>TRBJ1-3|TRBV2|.|.
TGTGCCAGCGCTGAGGGTAGTAGAAACACCATATATTTT
CASAEGSRNTIYF
>TRBJ1-1|TRBV6-6|TRBD1|.
TGTGCCAGCAGCCGACAGGGTGAAGCTTTCTTT
CASSRQGEAFF
>TRBJ1-2|TRBV6-1|.|.
TGTGCCAGCAGGTCGACAGGTGACCTTGGCTATGGCTACACCTTC
CASRSTGDLGYGYTF
>TRBJ2-7|TRBV18|.|.
TGTGCCAGCTCACCTTCTTTGCAGGGGATTCACGAGCAGTACTTC
CASSPSLQGIHEQYF
>TRBJ2-2|TRBV9|TRBD2|.
TGTGCCAGCAGCGTAGACCCAGCGGGAGGCCGAGGAACCGGGGAGCTGTTTTTT
CASSVDPAGGRGTGELFF
>TRBJ1-6|TRBV7-9|.|.
TGTGCCAGCAGCTTAGTTGGCGGGTCACCCCTCCACTTT
CASSLVGGSPLHF
>TRBJ2-3|TRBV7-9|.|.
TGTGCCAGCAGCCCCCAGGAGGGGGGGCAGGCAGATACGCAGTATTTT
CASSPQEGGQADTQYF
>TRBJ2-7|TRBV5-6|.|.
TGTGCCAGCAACCTGCGGGTTATGTCTATTCTTCCGCATGAGCAGTACTTC
CASNLRVMSILPHEQYF
>TRBJ2-2|TRBV2|.|.
TGTGCCAGCATTGAGGGCGCGAACACCGGGGAGCTGTTTTTT
CASIEGANTGELFF
>TRBJ1-4|TRBV7-9|.|.
TGTGCCAGCAGCCGCCTGGGGACTACTAATGAAAAACTGTTTTTT
CASSRLGTTNEKLFF
>TRBJ1-4|TRBV5-1|TRBD1|.
TGCGCCAGCAGCTTGCCCACAGGGGGCAATGAAAAACTGTTTTTT
CASSLPTGGNEKLFF
>TRBJ2-7|TRBV10-2|TRBD1|.
TGCGCCAGCAGTTCTGGGACAGGGGGAAGCGACGAGCAGTACTTC
CASSSGTGGSDEQYF
>TRBJ2-7|TRBV27|.|.
TGTGCCAGCAGTTTGGCGGGAAACGAGCAGTACTTC
CASSLAGNEQYF
>TRBJ2-1|TRBV7-2|.|.
TGTGCCAGCAGGAGTCCGGGAAATGTCTACAATGAGCAGTTCTTC
CASRSPGNVYNEQFF
>TRBJ2-1|TRBV18|.|.
TGTGCCAGCTCACCAGCGACTTACTCCTACAATGAGCAGTTCTTC
CASSPATYSYNEQFF
>TRBJ2-5|TRBV5-6|.|.
TGTGCCAGCAGCCTGGGAGGCGAGGAGACCCAGTACTTC
CASSLGGEETQYF
>TRBJ2-3|TRBV7-2|TRBD2|.
TGTGCCAGCAGCTTAGACATTGGCGGGAGTATGGTGACAGATACGCAGTATTTT
CASSLDIGGSMVTDTQYF
>TRBJ1-2|TRBV18|.|few
TGTGCCAGCTCACCAGGGACATCCCGACTGGATGGCTACACCTTC
CASSPGTSRLDGYTF
>TRBJ2-1|TRBV11-3|TRBD2|.
TGTGCCAGCAGCTTAGATGGACGGGAGGGCGGGAGGTACAATGAGCAGTTCTTC
CASSLDGREGGRYNEQFF
>TRBJ2-1|TRBV10-3|TRBD2|few
TGTGCCATCAGTTCCGGGACTAGCGGTCTAGATGAGCAGTTCTTC
CAISSGTSGLDEQFF
>TRBJ2-5|TRBV7-9|TRBD1|.
TGTGCCAGCAGCTCAAGGGGGGGACAGGGGTCTTGGGAGACCCAGTACTTC
CASSSRGGQGSWETQYF
>TRBJ1-2|TRBV5-6|TRBD1|.
TGTGCCAGCAGCCCGCCTCGACAGGGCTATGGCTACACCTTC
CASSPPRQGYGYTF
>TRBJ1-3|TRBV11-2|TRBD1|once
TGTGCCAGCAGCATTTGGACAGGGGGAGACTCTGGAAACACCATATATTTT
CASSIWTGGDSGNTIYF
>TRBJ2-7|TRBV29-1|.|.
TGCAGCGTTGGGGGGTTAGGTCTAGCGACTACCTACGAGCAGTACTTC
CSVGGLGLATTYEQYF
>TRBJ2-7|TRBV20-1|.|.
TGCAGTGCTACTTACTTTTACGAGCAGTACTTC
CSATYFYEQYF
>TRBJ2-7|TRBV5-4|.|.
TGTGCCAGCAGCTCTCCTCCAGGGGTCGGGTACGAGCAGTACTTC
CASSSPPGVGYEQYF
>TRBJ1-4|TRBV6-1|.|.
TGTGCCAGCAGTGAACTGGGGGGAAAACTGTTTTTT
CASSELGGKLFF
>TRBJ2-2|TRBV5-1|.|.
TGCGCCAGCAGCTTGGCCCGGAGCGGCGTCACTGGCGGGGAGCTGTTTTTT
CASSLARSGVTGGELFF
>TRBJ2-1|TRBV4-1|TRBD1|.
TGCGCCAGCAGGTCCGGGACAGGGAGCTTCCATGAGCAGTTCTTC
CASRSGTGSFHEQFF
>TRBJ2-5|TRBV11-3|TRBD2|.
TGTGCCAGCAGCGGACGGGACTCTAGCGGGGAAGAGACCCAGTACTTC
CASSGRDSSGEETQYF
>TRBJ2-1|TRBV19|TRBD1|.
TGTGCCAGTATCCCTGGGACAGGGGCGTACAATGAGCAGTTCTTC
CASIPGTGAYNEQFF